This T cell receptor beta chain was identified during a study of T cell changes during pregnancy in multiple sclerosis. Generated by immunoSEQ multiplex PCR, the TCRdb table keeps only in-frame clones and is missing some. The data contain more than 55,000 clones, roughly 94% of them singletons. The germline V gene encodes CDR1 MNHEY and CDR2 SVGAGI. The V end was cut by 2 bases, the J end by 10 bases, with 12 bases between. The CDR3 totals 14 residues. The sequenced sample was CD8+ T cells from peripheral blood mononuclear cells, obtained after pregnancy. The source of this sequence is a female donor with multiple sclerosis, enrolled in a pregnancy study. The chain links TRBV6-5 to TRBJ1-6, with a weak D call TRBD1 (6 bases). The CDR3 sequence is CASSYGGAGSPLHF. CDR3 DNA sequence: TGTGCCAGCAGTTACGGGGGGGCAGGGTCACCCCTCCACTTT.